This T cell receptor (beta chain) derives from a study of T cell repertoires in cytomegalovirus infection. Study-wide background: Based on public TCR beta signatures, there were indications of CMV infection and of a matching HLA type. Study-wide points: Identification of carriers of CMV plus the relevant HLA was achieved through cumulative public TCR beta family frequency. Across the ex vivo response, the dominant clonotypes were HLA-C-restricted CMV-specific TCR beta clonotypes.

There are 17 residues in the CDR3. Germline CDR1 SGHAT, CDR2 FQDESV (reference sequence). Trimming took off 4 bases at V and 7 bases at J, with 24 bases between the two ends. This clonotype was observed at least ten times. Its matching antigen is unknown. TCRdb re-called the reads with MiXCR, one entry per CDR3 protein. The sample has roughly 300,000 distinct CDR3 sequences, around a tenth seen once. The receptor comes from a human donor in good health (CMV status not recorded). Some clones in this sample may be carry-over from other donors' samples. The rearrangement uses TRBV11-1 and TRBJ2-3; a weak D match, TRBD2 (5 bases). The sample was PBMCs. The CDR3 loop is CASSSRIQAPTGNTQYF. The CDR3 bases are TGTGCCAGCAGCTCGCGCATCCAAGCTCCTACGGGGAATACGCAGTATTTT.